The rows below give T cell receptor beta chains drawn from one sample of a study of OX40 agonist ivuxolimab in advanced cancers. The table came from immunoSEQ multiplex PCR; TCRdb's copy has only in-frame clones and leaves some out. The repertoire holds 80,000 to 95,000 clones, around 88% seen once, with about 1.3% in the top ten. This sample comprised CD4+ or CD8+ T cells sorted from blood, obtained in a trial of the OX40 agonist ivuxolimab. Receptor source: an adult with an advanced solid tumor such as melanoma, head and neck, liver or kidney cancer. Both conserved end residues are part of each CDR3. Size values are once, few and many counts, or a class for expanded clones, and some rows have none.

size: -; V: TRBV30; length: 11; J: TRBJ2-5; CDR3: CAYLIRATQYF
size: -; V: TRBV11-3; length: 13; J: TRBJ2-7; CDR3: CASSLHSGYEQYF
size: -; V: TRBV6-1; length: 16; J: TRBJ2-5; CDR3: CASSGVGGLRGETQYF
size: -; V: TRBV2; length: 15; J: TRBJ1-3; CDR3: CASSWDSSSGNTIYF
size: -; V: TRBV18; length: 12; J: TRBJ1-2; CDR3: CASSPPNWGYTF
size: -; V: TRBV5-1; length: 15; J: TRBJ2-5; CDR3: CASSLGTSGEETQYF
size: -; V: TRBV30; length: 15; J: TRBJ2-5; CDR3: CAWREGSGGGQTQYF
size: -; V: TRBV2; length: 11; J: TRBJ2-7; CDR3: CASLQGYEQYF
size: -; V: TRBV2; length: 14; J: TRBJ1-5; CDR3: CASRGQGSNQPQHF
size: -; V: TRBV7-2; length: 12; J: TRBJ1-1; CDR3: CASRAVGTEAFF
size: -; V: TRBV10-3; length: 11; J: TRBJ2-7; CDR3: CAISNNREQYF
size: few; V: TRBV9; length: 16; J: TRBJ1-6; CDR3: CASSAGGRSINSPLHF
size: -; V: TRBV9; length: 14; J: TRBJ1-1; CDR3: CASSVGRVNTEAFF
size: -; V: TRBV29-1; length: 16; J: TRBJ2-7; CDR3: CSAVDLRGHLSYEQYF
size: -; V: TRBV11-2; length: 13; J: TRBJ2-1; CDR3: CASSSASYNEQFF
size: -; V: TRBV28; length: 13; J: TRBJ1-4; CDR3: CASSLGTHEKLFF
size: -; V: TRBV28; length: 15; J: TRBJ2-7; CDR3: CASSTLGQGSHEQYF
size: few; V: TRBV14; length: 16; J: TRBJ2-3; CDR3: CASSLTGGWRGDTQYF
size: few; V: TRBV27; length: 14; J: TRBJ2-7; CDR3: CASSYRIGGNEQYF
size: few; V: TRBV18; length: 14; J: TRBJ1-1; CDR3: CASSPTGGATEAFF
size: -; V: TRBV7-3; length: 14; J: TRBJ2-7; CDR3: CASSLGPVNYEQYF
size: -; V: TRBV11-3; length: 14; J: TRBJ2-1; CDR3: CASSSGLAGNEQFF
size: -; V: TRBV4-2; length: 17; J: TRBJ2-3; CDR3: CASSQEKGLWGTDTQYF
size: -; V: TRBV4-1; length: 15; J: TRBJ2-7; CDR3: CASSPRGGRTYEQYF
size: -; V: TRBV7-9; length: 13; J: TRBJ1-4; CDR3: CASSPNRGLKLFF
size: once; V: TRBV7-9; length: 15; J: TRBJ2-5; CDR3: CASSLDGRESETQYF
size: -; V: TRBV7-2; length: 14; J: TRBJ2-3; CDR3: CASSSVPRVDTQYF
size: -; V: TRBV6-5; length: 16; J: TRBJ1-1; CDR3: CASSYQGNTLNTEAFF
size: -; V: TRBV7-3; length: 17; J: TRBJ2-3; CDR3: CASSLNRPGLAGDTQYF
size: -; V: TRBV7-3; length: 13; J: TRBJ1-1; CDR3: CASSFDRDTEAFF
size: few; V: TRBV10-3; length: 12; J: TRBJ2-7; CDR3: CATRDYLNEQYF
size: -; V: TRBV19; length: 15; J: TRBJ2-1; CDR3: CASSPGQGAYNEQFF
size: -; V: TRBV5-1; length: 15; J: TRBJ1-4; CDR3: CASSSVGQGNEKLFF
size: -; V: TRBV5-3; length: 15; J: TRBJ2-3; CDR3: CARSGTSGRSDTQYF
size: -; V: TRBV5-6; length: 18; J: TRBJ2-1; CDR3: CASSSSNYRLGTYNEQFF
size: -; V: TRBV14; length: 15; J: TRBJ1-1; CDR3: CASSQDYGGGPRAFF
size: -; V: TRBV6-6; length: 14; J: TRBJ1-6; CDR3: CASSYSSGNSPLHF
size: -; V: TRBV7-3; length: 16; J: TRBJ2-1; CDR3: CASSPQQGEYYNEQFF
size: -; V: TRBV27; length: 14; J: TRBJ1-1; CDR3: CASRAGQANTEAFF
size: -; V: TRBV18; length: 14; J: TRBJ2-1; CDR3: CASSLAGGYNEQFF
size: -; V: TRBV5-5; length: 14; J: TRBJ1-1; CDR3: CASSWGDMNTEAFF
size: -; V: TRBV28; length: 13; J: TRBJ2-5; CDR3: CASSRDYRETQYF
size: once; V: TRBV27; length: 19; J: TRBJ2-1; CDR3: CASSLSIGTSGITYNEQFF
size: -; V: TRBV14; length: 11; J: TRBJ1-1; CDR3: CASSPNLEAFF
size: few; V: TRBV7-9; length: 14; J: TRBJ1-1; CDR3: CASSLGRVNTEAFF
size: many; V: TRBV7-2; length: 12; J: TRBJ1-2; CDR3: CASSLGGYGYTF
size: -; V: TRBV21-1; length: 13; J: TRBJ2-7; CDR3: CASSNQTGAEQYF
size: -; V: TRBV5-1; length: 15; J: TRBJ1-2; CDR3: CASSLDGAGGPGYTF